A single sample is the source of the 13 T cell receptor beta chains below, sequenced in a study of Ad26.COV2.S vaccination and SARS-CoV-2 variants. Treatment denoted: roughly 20 received Ad26.COV2.S at low or high dose, single or two shots; about 5 received placebo; per-sample allocation not given. Samples came from day 63 after the first vaccine or placebo injection. Assay used: immunoSEQ multiplex PCR; TCRdb lists only in-frame clones, some missing. The sample gives a few hundred thousand clones, approximately 87% of which show up once; less than 4.5% is in the top ten. The sample was peripheral blood, taken in a trial of Ad26.COV2.S vaccine versus placebo. The receptors shown here come from a person aged 18-60 years who received the Ad26.COV2.S COVID-19 vaccine or a placebo.

V and J are TRBV2 and TRBJ2-5, with no clear D. Germline CDR1 is SNHLY and CDR2 is FYNNEI. The CDR3 runs to 13 residues. With 3 bases removed from V and 2 bases from J, the gap between germline ends came to 7 bases. The CDR3 here is CASSEAMQETQYF. CDR3 nucleotides: TGTGCCAGCAGTGAGGCGATGCAAGAGACCCAGTACTTC.

The chain is built from TRBV5-5 and TRBJ2-2, with D perhaps matching TRBD1 or TRBD2 (5 bases each). The V end was cut by 4 bases, the J end by 0 bases, with 16 bases between. Germline loops: CDR1 SGHKS, CDR2 YYEKEE (reference sequence). The CDR3 consists of 17 residues. In DNA, the CDR3 is TGTGCCAGCAGCCCATTTCCCGGGACGACGAACACCGGGGAGCTGTTTTTT. Its translation: CASSPFPGTTNTGELFF.

The rearrangement joins TRBV7-9 to TRBJ1-1; D gene unclear. V lost 3 bases, J lost 5 bases, and 10 bases lay in between. Germline-derived CDR1 and CDR2 are SEHNR and FQNEAQ (reference sequence). This CDR3 is built from 13 residues. CDR3 residues: CASSFKGSTEAFF. The DNA for the CDR3 is TGTGCCAGCAGCTTTAAGGGATCGACTGAAGCTTTCTTT.

The CDR3 is CASSQRTDNPYNEQFF. The CDR3 bases are TGCGCCAGCAGCCAGCGAACCGACAATCCCTACAATGAGCAGTTCTTC. The chain uses TRBV4-3 and TRBJ2-1; unclear D gene. CDR1 and CDR2 (germline): LGHNA, YSLEER. CDR3 size: 16 residues. The V end was cut by 3 bases, the J end by 2 bases, with 14 bases between.

The gene calls are TRBV2 and TRBJ1-3, with a weak D call TRBD1 (6 bases). The germline CDR1 and CDR2 sequences are SNHLY and FYNNEI. Trimming took off 9 bases at V and 0 bases at J, with 9 bases between the two ends. This CDR3 comprises 13 residues. CDR3 protein: CASGRGSGNTIYF. Written as DNA, the CDR3 is TGTGCCAGTGGCAGGGGCTCTGGAAACACCATATATTTT.

The V gene is TRBV11-3, the J gene TRBJ1-2; TRBD1 aligns across 8 bases. Per germline, CDR1 SGHNT and CDR2 YENEEA. V lost 5 bases, J lost 3 bases, and 11 bases stayed unmatched. The CDR3 spans 16 residues. CDR3 DNA sequence: TGTGCCAGCAGCCTCCTAGGGGCGGGACAGGACTATGGCTACACCTTC. It specifies CASSLLGAGQDYGYTF.

CDR3 sequence: CASSSPVEQFF. CDR3 sequence (DNA): TGTGCCAGCAGCTCGCCCGTCGAGCAGTTCTTC. The chain is built from TRBV6-5 and TRBJ2-1; D not resolved. Deletions cut 6 bases from V and 10 bases from J, with 10 bases between. CDR3 size: 11 residues. Germline values: CDR1 MNHEY, CDR2 SVGAGI.

The chain links TRBV3-1 (or the pseudogene TRBV3-2) to TRBJ1-6; 12 bases fit TRBD1. There are 16 residues in the CDR3. V trimming: 4 bases; J trimming: 9 bases; junction bases outside the gene matches: 7. Germline V gives CDR1 LGHDT, CDR2 YNNKEL (reference sequence). The CDR3 spells CASSPPRDRGPSPLHF. The CDR3 region has the DNA TGTGCCAGCAGCCCTCCCCGGGACAGGGGGCCTTCACCCCTCCACTTT.

This clone was seen once. The chain has TRBV7-9 and TRBJ1-2; D unresolved. Germline-derived CDR1 and CDR2 are SEHNR and FQNEAQ (reference sequence). The CDR3 extends over 19 amino acids. V was pared by 5 bases and J by 2 bases, with 27 bases between. DNA for the CDR3: TGTGCCAGCAGCCAACAAACCTTTGGGGTGGCGGAGGAGAACTATGGCTACACCTTC. As protein: CASSQQTFGVAEENYGYTF. Combining the CDR3 with reference TRBV7-9 and TRBJ1-2 gives the whole variable domain DTGVSQNPRHKITKRGQNVTFRCDPISEHNRLYWYRQTLGQGPEFLTYFQNEAQLEKSRLLSDRFSAERPKGSFSTLEIQRTEQGDSAMYLCASSQQTFGVAEENYGYTFGSGTRLTVV.

The V and J genes are TRBV5-4 and TRBJ1-1; perhaps TRBD1 as D (5 bases). The germline gives CDR1 SGHNT, CDR2 YYREEE (reference sequence). The length of the CDR3 is 15 residues. V dropped 0 bases and J dropped 1 base, with 10 bases sitting between them. The CDR3 protein is CASSLARQTNTEAFF. DNA of the CDR3: TGTGCCAGCAGCTTGGCGCGACAGACGAACACTGAAGCTTTCTTT.

This chain connects TRBV7-2 to TRBJ2-1, with TRBD1 as a possible D gene (6 bases). The germline gives CDR1 SGHTA, CDR2 FQGNSA. The V and J ends lost 1 base and 1 base respectively, with 14 bases between them. The CDR3 is 17 amino acids. DNA for the CDR3: TGTGCCAGCAGCTTAGAAGCGACAGGAGCTTCCTACAATGAGCAGTTCTTC. It translates to CASSLEATGASYNEQFF.

J is TRBJ1-2 and V is TRBV29-1; 7 nucleotides line up with TRBD1. Germline values: CDR1 SQVTM, CDR2 ANQGSEA. Germline trimming cut 3 bases from V and 12 bases from J; bases unmatched to any gene: 10. This CDR3 region has 12 residues. The CDR3: CSVDYGDSLNTF. The CDR3 coding sequence is TGCAGCGTTGACTATGGGGACAGTCTGAACACCTTC.

In this sample, this clone turned up once. The J gene is TRBJ2-7, the V gene TRBV4-1; 12 nucleotides match TRBD1. CDR1 and CDR2 from the germline V gene are MGHRA and YSYEKL. V trimming: 0 bases; J trimming: 4 bases; junction bases outside the gene matches: 4. This CDR3 contains 16 residues. The CDR3 DNA follows: TGCGCCAGCAGCCAAGAGGGACAGGGGGCGTTATACGAGCAGTACTTC. Translation: CASSQEGQGALYEQYF.